Listed below are T cell receptor beta chains from one sample, sequenced in a study of cytomegalovirus exposure and HLA in healthy donors. The table came from immunoSEQ multiplex PCR; TCRdb's copy has only in-frame clones and leaves some out. This sample has about 220,000 clones, with just over 75% found just once. Sample: PBMCs. Receptors were obtained from a man younger than 35 in good health and CMV-seronegative. Both conserved end residues are part of each CDR3. The D gene is left open where the match is weak. Not every row has a clone size; where given, it reads once, few, many or a size class.

clone_size: NA; v_call: TRBV29-1; j_call: TRBJ2-3; d_call: TRBD1; cdr3_aa: CSATGDRGTDTQYF; cdr3_nt: TGCAGCGCCACCGGGGACAGGGGCACAGATACGCAGTATTTT
clone_size: NA; v_call: TRBV5-1; j_call: TRBJ2-7; d_call: TRBD2; cdr3_aa: CASSLTTASGRRVSYEQYF; cdr3_nt: TGCGCCAGCAGCTTAACCACCGCTAGCGGGCGGCGTGTATCCTACGAGCAGTACTTC
clone_size: NA; v_call: TRBV27; j_call: TRBJ1-6; d_call: NA; cdr3_aa: CASSLRQASPLHF; cdr3_nt: TGTGCCAGCAGTTTACGACAAGCCTCACCCCTCCACTTT
clone_size: NA; v_call: TRBV14; j_call: TRBJ2-7; d_call: TRBD1; cdr3_aa: CASSQDIGTGNYEQYF; cdr3_nt: TGTGCCAGCAGCCAAGATATAGGGACAGGGAACTACGAGCAGTACTTC
clone_size: NA; v_call: TRBV4-1; j_call: TRBJ1-1; d_call: NA; cdr3_aa: CASSQDEGRTEAFF; cdr3_nt: TGCGCCAGCAGCCAAGATGAAGGGAGGACTGAAGCTTTCTTT
clone_size: NA; v_call: TRBV18; j_call: TRBJ2-3; d_call: TRBD2; cdr3_aa: CASSPRSTSGPTDTQYF; cdr3_nt: TGTGCCAGCTCACCAAGATCGACTAGCGGTCCCACAGATACGCAGTATTTT
clone_size: NA; v_call: TRBV6-5; j_call: TRBJ1-2; d_call: TRBD1; cdr3_aa: CASSYRGPGGYTF; cdr3_nt: TGTGCCAGCAGTTACAGGGGGCCCGGTGGCTACACCTTC
clone_size: once; v_call: TRBV30; j_call: TRBJ1-5; d_call: NA; cdr3_aa: CAWGTGDQPQHF; cdr3_nt: TGTGCCTGGGGGACGGGAGATCAGCCCCAGCATTTT
clone_size: NA; v_call: TRBV29-1; j_call: TRBJ1-4; d_call: NA; cdr3_aa: CSVRPGDNEKLFF; cdr3_nt: TGCAGCGTTCGGCCAGGGGATAATGAAAAACTGTTTTTT
clone_size: NA; v_call: TRBV6-1; j_call: TRBJ1-2; d_call: TRBD1; cdr3_aa: CASRRTGGHYGYTF; cdr3_nt: TGTGCCAGCAGAAGGACAGGGGGGCATTATGGCTACACCTTC
clone_size: NA; v_call: TRBV2; j_call: TRBJ2-7; d_call: NA; cdr3_aa: CASSFAAGYEQYF; cdr3_nt: TGTGCCAGCAGTTTCGCGGCCGGCTACGAGCAGTACTTC
clone_size: few; v_call: TRBV6-5; j_call: TRBJ1-3; d_call: TRBD1; cdr3_aa: CASSYDRAPGNTIYF; cdr3_nt: TGTGCCAGCAGTTACGACAGGGCTCCGGGAAACACCATATATTTT
clone_size: NA; v_call: TRBV5-1; j_call: TRBJ2-2; d_call: TRBD1; cdr3_aa: CASSPDREDTGELFF; cdr3_nt: TGCGCCAGCAGCCCGGACAGGGAGGACACCGGGGAGCTGTTTTTT
clone_size: NA; v_call: TRBV30; j_call: TRBJ1-1; d_call: TRBD1; cdr3_aa: CAWRPTGVLYTEAFF; cdr3_nt: TGTGCCTGGAGACCCACAGGGGTTTTGTACACTGAAGCTTTCTTT
clone_size: NA; v_call: TRBV19; j_call: TRBJ2-7; d_call: TRBD2; cdr3_aa: CASSLLAGGPYEQYF; cdr3_nt: TGTGCCAGTAGTCTGCTAGCGGGAGGGCCTTACGAGCAGTACTTC
clone_size: NA; v_call: TRBV5-4; j_call: TRBJ2-5; d_call: TRBD2; cdr3_aa: CASSASLAGEIETQYF; cdr3_nt: TGTGCCAGCAGCGCCTCACTAGCGGGAGAAATAGAGACCCAGTACTTC
clone_size: once; v_call: TRBV27; j_call: TRBJ1-1; d_call: NA; cdr3_aa: CASSLGDRLNTEAFF; cdr3_nt: TGTGCCAGCAGTTTAGGCGACAGGCTGAACACTGAAGCTTTCTTT
clone_size: NA; v_call: TRBV28; j_call: TRBJ2-1; d_call: TRBD1; cdr3_aa: CASSPYRGRGNEQFF; cdr3_nt: TGTGCCAGCAGTCCCTACAGGGGGCGCGGGAATGAGCAGTTCTTC
clone_size: few; v_call: TRBV11-1; j_call: TRBJ2-7; d_call: TRBD1; cdr3_aa: CASSLFPRDRVYEQYF; cdr3_nt: TGTGCCAGCAGCTTATTCCCCCGGGACAGGGTCTACGAGCAGTACTTC
clone_size: NA; v_call: TRBV10-3; j_call: TRBJ2-7; d_call: TRBD2; cdr3_aa: CATSHTSGPYEQYF; cdr3_nt: TGTGCAACATCACATACTAGCGGACCTTACGAGCAGTACTTC
clone_size: NA; v_call: TRBV2; j_call: TRBJ2-7; d_call: TRBD2; cdr3_aa: CATGTSVYEQYF; cdr3_nt: TGTGCCACCGGGACTAGCGTCTACGAGCAGTACTTC
clone_size: few; v_call: TRBV4-1; j_call: TRBJ2-2; d_call: NA; cdr3_aa: CASSQVKNTGELFF; cdr3_nt: TGCGCCAGCAGCCAAGTCAAGAACACCGGGGAGCTGTTTTTT
clone_size: NA; v_call: TRBV4-2; j_call: TRBJ2-6; d_call: NA; cdr3_aa: CASSQDSSGANVLTF; cdr3_nt: TGTGCCAGCAGCCAAGACAGCTCTGGGGCCAACGTCCTGACTTTC
clone_size: NA; v_call: TRBV6-4; j_call: TRBJ1-1; d_call: NA; cdr3_aa: CASSEAEVDGPNTEAFF; cdr3_nt: TGTGCCAGCAGCGAAGCGGAGGTGGACGGGCCGAACACTGAAGCTTTCTTT
clone_size: NA; v_call: TRBV6-1; j_call: TRBJ1-1; d_call: TRBD1; cdr3_aa: CASSRDRVNTEAFF; cdr3_nt: TGTGCCAGCAGCAGGGACAGGGTGAACACTGAAGCTTTCTTT
clone_size: few; v_call: TRBV5-6; j_call: TRBJ2-7; d_call: TRBD1; cdr3_aa: CASSGRTGRSYEQYF; cdr3_nt: TGTGCCAGCAGCGGCCGGACAGGGAGGTCCTACGAGCAGTACTTC
clone_size: NA; v_call: TRBV4-1; j_call: TRBJ1-1; d_call: NA; cdr3_aa: CASSQEGGAGSVTEAFF; cdr3_nt: TGCGCCAGCAGCCAAGAAGGAGGGGCGGGCTCGGTCACTGAAGCTTTCTTT
clone_size: once; v_call: TRBV9; j_call: TRBJ2-5; d_call: NA; cdr3_aa: CASSVVGGEETQYF; cdr3_nt: TGTGCCAGCAGCGTAGTTGGCGGAGAAGAGACCCAGTACTTC